Listed here are 25 T cell receptor beta chains from one sample, sequenced in a study of T cells in Graves' hyperthyroidism and ophthalmopathy. Amplified TCR beta CDR3 regions came from RNA transcripts. HTBI primers drove first-round RT-PCR of the TCR CDR3. TCRdb re-called the multiplex PCR reads with MiXCR, one entry per CDR3 protein. The sample carries some 700,000 distinct CDR3 sequences, approximately 15% recorded once. The source material was blood. The source is a man in his fifties with Graves' hyperthyroidism.

Details on this clonotype: One base away lies a much larger clone, so this may be a sequencing read error. The V and J genes are TRBV30 and TRBJ2-2; D perhaps matches TRBD1 (5 bases). V lost 2 bases and J lost 6, with 13 bases in between. The V gene's germline CDR1 is GTSNPN and CDR2 SVGIG (reference sequence). CDR3 length: 14 residues. CDR3 in amino acids: CAWSRDSNAGELFF. The CDR3 nucleotides are TGTGCCTGGAGTCGAGACAGTAACGCCGGGGAGCTGTTTTTT.

The rearrangement links TRBV6-5 to TRBJ2-4, with 7 bases that match TRBD1. This CDR3 region has 17 residues. CDR1 and CDR2 from the germline V gene are MNHEY and SVGAGI. J gave up 1 base and V 0 bases, and 6 bases lay outside the gene matches. Here the CDR3 reads CASSYSGSGQAKNIQYF. CDR3 DNA: TGTGCCAGCAGTTACTCGGGGTCGGGACAGGCCAAAAACATTCAGTACTTC.

This clonotype was observed many times. The gene calls are TRBV5-1 and TRBJ1-4, with 7 bases fitting TRBD1. The CDR3 is 14 amino acids. The germline V gene has CDR1 SGHRS and CDR2 YFSETQ. With V trimmed by 3 bases and J by 7 bases, 6 bases remained unmatched. The CDR3 loop is CASSYWTGGEKLFF. DNA for the CDR3: TGCGCCAGCAGCTACTGGACAGGAGGTGAAAAACTGTTTTTT.

In this sample, this clonotype turned up many times. The rearrangement links TRBV11-2 to TRBJ2-6; perhaps TRBD2 as D (5 bases). Between the trimmed V and J ends, which lost 4 bases and 0 bases, there was a span of 7 bases. This CDR3 spans 15 amino acids. The germline gives CDR1 SGHAT, CDR2 FQNNGV. The CDR3: CASSSTTSGANVLTF. In DNA, the CDR3 is TGTGCCAGCAGCTCGACTACCTCTGGGGCCAACGTCCTGACTTTC.

This clonotype has only a few counts. V and J are TRBV27 and TRBJ2-1; 8 positions agree with TRBD2. With V trimmed by 5 bases and J by 9 bases, 12 bases remained unmatched. Germline V lookup: CDR1 MNHEY, CDR2 SMNVEV (reference sequence). The CDR3 extends over 15 amino acids. As DNA, the CDR3 is TGTGCCAGCAGTCCCTTCCCAGCGGGAGTATCTGAGCAGTTCTTC. Amino acid sequence: CASSPFPAGVSEQFF.

This clonotype showed up just a few times. This chain joins TRBV5-1 and TRBJ2-5; 10 positions agree with TRBD2. Germline V lookup: CDR1 SGHRS, CDR2 YFSETQ. Unmatched junction bases numbered 1, after V lost 3 bases and J lost 2 bases. CDR3 length equals 14 residues. Written as DNA, the CDR3 is TGCGCCAGCAGCTGGACTAGCGGTCAAGAGACCCAGTACTTC. Translated, it gives CASSWTSGQETQYF.

This chain links TRBV6-1 with TRBJ1-2, with TRBD1 as a possible D gene (6 bases). The germline V gene encodes CDR1 MNHNS and CDR2 SASEGT. V dropped 5 bases and J dropped 2 bases, with 12 bases sitting between them. The CDR3 is 14 amino acids. The CDR3 region has the DNA TGTGCCAGCAGTTACAACAGGGAGAACTATGGCTACACCTTC. Protein product: CASSYNRENYGYTF.

This clonotype has a count of ten or more. This sequence joins TRBV24-1 and TRBJ1-1; no clear D gene. V lost 4 bases, J lost 11 bases, and 13 bases lay in between. The CDR3 covers 12 residues. Germline V CDR1 and CDR2: KGHDR, SFDVKD. CDR3 loop: CATSDGPREAFF. The CDR3 coding sequence is TGTGCCACCAGTGACGGCCCCCGAGAGGCTTTCTTT.

This clonotype was observed many times. The chain links TRBV11-2 to TRBJ2-1; no reliable D call. This CDR3 is 14 amino acids long. In germline, CDR1 is SGHAT, CDR2 FQNNGV. V was clipped by 1 base and J by 9 bases, with 13 bases between them. The CDR3 nucleotides are TGTGCCAGCAGCTTAGCTCTTGACCTGGGTGAGCAGTTCTTC. This sequence encodes CASSLALDLGEQFF.

This chain links TRBV12-3 or TRBV12-4 with TRBJ1-1; D possibly corresponds to TRBD1 (6 bases). The CDR3 is 16 residues long. With 3 bases removed from V and 4 bases from J, the gap between germline ends came to 18 bases. The DNA for the CDR3 is TGTGCCAGCAGTTTCGTCATGGGGGGCGGGACCACTGAAGCTTTCTTT. Its protein product is CASSFVMGGGTTEAFF.

This clonotype was observed at least ten times. The chain recombines TRBV2 with TRBJ1-1, with 10 bases aligning to TRBD1. This CDR3 is built from 14 residues. Looked up from germline, CDR1 is SNHLY and CDR2 is FYNNEI. Trimming removed 5 bases from V and 5 bases from J; junction bases left unmatched: 5. CDR3 residues: CASSLPGQGTEAFF. The CDR3 DNA follows: TGTGCCAGCAGTCTTCCGGGACAGGGGACTGAAGCTTTCTTT.

A few counts support this clonotype. J is TRBJ1-5 and V is TRBV20-1; no firm D call. This CDR3 region has 15 residues. Trimming cost V 3 bases and J 1 base, with 13 bases left between them. CDR1 and CDR2 from the germline V gene are DFQATT and SNEGSKA (reference sequence). The CDR3: CSASSPLGSNQPQHF. CDR3 bases: TGCAGTGCTAGTAGTCCTTTGGGCAGCAATCAGCCCCAGCATTTT.

In its sample, this clonotype was seen many times. This chain uses TRBV11-2 with TRBJ2-3; D remains unclear. With 7 bases removed from V and 0 bases from J, the gap between germline ends came to 11 bases. Germline assignment: CDR1 SGHAT and CDR2 FQNNGV. CDR3 size: 14 residues. CDR3 DNA sequence: TGTGCCAGCACCCCCCAGCGTAGCACAGATACGCAGTATTTT. Translation: CASTPQRSTDTQYF.

This clonotype was recorded a few times. V gene TRBV29-1 combines with J gene TRBJ1-2; D may be TRBD1 (6 bases). Germline CDR1 SQVTM, CDR2 ANQGSEA. V was clipped by 3 bases and J by 3 bases, with 14 bases between them. The CDR3 contains 14 residues. The CDR3 region is CSVEKTGLDYGYTF. The CDR3 DNA is TGCAGCGTTGAGAAGACAGGATTGGACTATGGCTACACCTTC.

This clonotype was found a few times. This rearrangement joins TRBV29-1 to TRBJ2-7, with D perhaps being TRBD1 or TRBD2 (5 bases each). Trimming removed 6 bases from V and 0 bases from J, with 12 bases in between. This CDR3 contains 13 residues. Germline loops: CDR1 SQVTM, CDR2 ANQGSEA. In DNA, the CDR3 is TGCAGCGTCCGGGACGTAGCCTCCTACGAGCAGTACTTC. Its translation: CSVRDVASYEQYF.

The V gene is TRBV28, the J gene TRBJ1-1, with 7 bases fitting TRBD1. The germline V gene has CDR1 MDHEN and CDR2 SYDVKM. This CDR3 has 14 residues. After removal of 5 bases from V and 4 bases from J, the junction contained 7 bases not matched to a gene. The CDR3 DNA is TGTGCCAGCAGTGAGACAGGGTACAGCACTGAAGCTTTCTTT. Translating gives CASSETGYSTEAFF.

Ten or more counts support this clonotype. The chain employs TRBV28 and TRBJ1-2; D is unclear. In germline, CDR1 is MDHEN, CDR2 SYDVKM. Trimming removed 2 bases from V and 8 bases from J, with 6 bases in between. The CDR3 covers 11 residues. The CDR3 protein is CASSLERGYTF. The DNA of the CDR3 is TGTGCCAGCAGTTTAGAAAGGGGCTACACCTTC.

This clonotype has more than one count but fewer than ten. This sequence joins TRBV30 and TRBJ2-2; weak D call: TRBD2 (6 bases). CDR1 is GTSNPN, CDR2 SVGIG, per germline (reference sequence). The CDR3 totals 13 residues. V was cut by 0 bases and J by 6 bases, with 8 bases left in between. The CDR3 spells CAWSVGGSGELFF. CDR3 DNA: TGTGCCTGGAGTGTCGGGGGTTCCGGGGAGCTGTTTTTT.

This clonotype was counted between two and nine times. The CDR3 does not end in the conserved phenylalanine or tryptophan, so this is likely a read error. The chain links TRBV6-1 to TRBJ1-5; 10 positions agree with TRBD1. The CDR3 runs 16 residues. The germline CDR1 and CDR2 sequences are MNHNS and SASEGT. J was trimmed by 1 base and V by 6 bases; bases with no gene match: 6. The CDR3 region is CASSPLTGGSNQPQHS. In DNA, the CDR3 is TGTGCCAGCAGCCCCTTGACAGGGGGCAGCAATCAGCCCCAGCATTCT.

The chain has TRBV9 and TRBJ2-7; TRBD2 is a possible D gene (7 bases). The CDR3 contains 16 residues. CDR1 is SGDLS, CDR2 YYNGEE, per germline. With 2 bases removed from V and 0 bases from J, the gap between germline ends came to 15 bases. CDR3 in amino acids: CASSVGGTPSSYEQYF. The CDR3 nucleotides read TGTGCCAGCAGCGTGGGAGGGACACCGAGCTCCTACGAGCAGTACTTC.

This rearrangement joins TRBV2 to TRBJ1-2; the D gene is possibly TRBD1 (6 bases). The CDR3 contains 15 residues. V lost 2 bases and J 2 bases, leaving 12 bases between the germline ends. CDR1 is SNHLY and CDR2 is FYNNEI in the germline V gene. The CDR3 region has the DNA TGTGCCAGCAGTGAATTTGGGGGGCTGAACTATGGCTACACCTTC. Translation gives CASSEFGGLNYGYTF.

This clonotype was observed many times. The chain joins TRBV19 to TRBJ1-1, with 10 bases fitting TRBD1. The CDR3 has 15 residues. Trimming at V came to 6 bases and at J to 1 base, leaving 5 bases not matched to a gene. CDR1 and CDR2 from the germline V gene are LNHDA and SQIVND (reference sequence). Here the CDR3 reads CASRLRTGGNTEAFF. The DNA of the CDR3 is TGTGCCAGTAGGCTCAGGACAGGGGGGAACACTGAAGCTTTCTTT.

This clonotype showed up just a few times. The chain recombines TRBV20-1 with TRBJ1-4; no clear D. This CDR3 is built from 13 residues. Per germline, CDR1 DFQATT and CDR2 SNEGSKA (reference sequence). Trimming took off 0 bases at V and 7 bases at J, with 9 bases between the two ends. CDR3 DNA sequence: TGCAGTGCTAGAGACAGGAGTTCTGAAAAACTGTTTTTT. Translation: CSARDRSSEKLFF.

This clonotype was counted only a few times. The chain joins TRBV27 to TRBJ2-7; TRBD1 agrees at 7 bases. The ends lost 5 bases at V and 5 bases at J; junction bases unmatched: 12. The CDR3 sequence is 15 residues long. CDR1 is MNHEY and CDR2 is SMNVEV in the germline V gene (reference sequence). CDR3 amino acids: CASSLTGAPADEQYF. The DNA for the CDR3 is TGTGCCAGCAGTCTTACAGGGGCTCCCGCGGACGAGCAGTACTTC.

This clonotype was detected only a few times. V is TRBV20-1 and J is TRBJ2-7; 10 nucleotides agree with TRBD2. V shed 5 bases, J shed 5 bases, and the junction held 12 bases outside the gene matches. This CDR3 contains 15 residues. Per germline, CDR1 DFQATT and CDR2 SNEGSKA (reference sequence). Here the CDR3 reads CSASRRASGSNEQYF. Here the CDR3 DNA reads TGCAGTGCTTCCCGGAGGGCTAGCGGGAGTAACGAGCAGTACTTC.